The sequence of this T cell receptor (beta chain) was determined in a study of T cells in Graves' hyperthyroidism and ophthalmopathy. TCR beta CDR3 regions were amplified from RNA. With the HTBI primer set, the TCR CDR3 went through a first round of RT-PCR. MiXCR, applied by TCRdb to the multiplex PCR reads, yields one record per CDR3 protein. The sample contains hundreds of thousands of distinct CDR3 sequences, approximately 15% of which appear only once. 10 ml of fresh peripheral blood supplied the PBMCs. This clonotype came up many times. CDR1 is DFQATT and CDR2 is SNEGSKA in the germline V gene (reference sequence). The CDR3 length is 16 residues. V was cut by 0 bases and J by 7 bases, with 21 bases left in between.

This rearrangement joins TRBV20-1 to TRBJ2-5, with D perhaps being TRBD1 or TRBD2 (5 bases each). The receptor's source is a woman aged 18-30 years with Graves' hyperthyroidism. Sequences were obtained from blood. CDR3 loop: CSARDQGTHIGVTQYF. The CDR3 region has the DNA TGCAGTGCTAGAGATCAAGGGACCCACATTGGGGTGACCCAGTACTTC.